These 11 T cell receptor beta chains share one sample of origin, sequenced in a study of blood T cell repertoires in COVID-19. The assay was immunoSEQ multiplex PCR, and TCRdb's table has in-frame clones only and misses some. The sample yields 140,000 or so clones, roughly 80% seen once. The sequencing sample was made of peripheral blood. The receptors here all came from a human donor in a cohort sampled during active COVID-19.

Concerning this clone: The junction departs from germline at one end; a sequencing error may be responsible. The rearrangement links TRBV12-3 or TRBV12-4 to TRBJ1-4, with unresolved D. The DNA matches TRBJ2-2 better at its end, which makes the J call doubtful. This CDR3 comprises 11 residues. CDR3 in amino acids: CVSSYSGELFF. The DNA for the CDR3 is TGTGTCAGCAGTTATTCGGGGGAGCTGTTTTTT.

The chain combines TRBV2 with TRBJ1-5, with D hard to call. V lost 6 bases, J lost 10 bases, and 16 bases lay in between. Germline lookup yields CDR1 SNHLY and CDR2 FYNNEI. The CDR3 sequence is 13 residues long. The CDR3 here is CASREDVTIPQHF. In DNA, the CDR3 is TGTGCCAGCAGGGAGGATGTTACAATTCCCCAGCATTTT. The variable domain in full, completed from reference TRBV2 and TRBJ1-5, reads EPEVTQTPSHQVTQMGQEVILRCVPISNHLYFYWYRQILGQKVEFLVSFYNNEISEKSEIFDDQFSVERPDGSNFTLKIRSTKLEDSAMYFCASREDVTIPQHFGDGTRLSIL.

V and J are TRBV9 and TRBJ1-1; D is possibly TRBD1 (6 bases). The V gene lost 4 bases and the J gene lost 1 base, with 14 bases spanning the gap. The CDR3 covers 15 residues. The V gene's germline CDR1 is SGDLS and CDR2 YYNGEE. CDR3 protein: CASSRETGENTEAFF. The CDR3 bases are TGTGCCAGCAGCCGCGAGACAGGAGAGAACACTGAAGCTTTCTTT.

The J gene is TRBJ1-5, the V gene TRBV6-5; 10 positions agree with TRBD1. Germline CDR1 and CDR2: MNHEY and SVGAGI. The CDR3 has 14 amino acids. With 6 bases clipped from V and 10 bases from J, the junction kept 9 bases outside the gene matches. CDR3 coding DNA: TGTGCCAGCAGAGGGGGGACAGGGGCCCCCCCCCAGCATTTT. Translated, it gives CASRGGTGAPPQHF.

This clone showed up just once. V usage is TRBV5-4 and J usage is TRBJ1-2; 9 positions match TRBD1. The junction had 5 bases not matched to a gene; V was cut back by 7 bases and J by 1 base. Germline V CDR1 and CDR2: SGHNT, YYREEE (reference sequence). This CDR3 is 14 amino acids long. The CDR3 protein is CASRDRAHNYGYTF. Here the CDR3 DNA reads TGTGCCAGCCGGGACAGGGCCCATAACTATGGCTACACCTTC. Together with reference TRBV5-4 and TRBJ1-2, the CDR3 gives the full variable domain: ETGVTQSPTHLIKTRGQQVTLRCSSQSGHNTVSWYQQALGQGPQFIFQYYREEENGRGNFPPRFSGLQFPNYSSELNVNALELDDSALYLCASRDRAHNYGYTFGSGTRLTVV.

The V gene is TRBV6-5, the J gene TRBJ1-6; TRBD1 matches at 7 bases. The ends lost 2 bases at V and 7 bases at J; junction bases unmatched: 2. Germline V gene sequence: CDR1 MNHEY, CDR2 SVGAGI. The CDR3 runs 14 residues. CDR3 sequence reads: CASSYPGQNSPLHF. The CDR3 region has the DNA TGTGCCAGCAGTTACCCGGGACAGAATTCACCCCTCCACTTT.

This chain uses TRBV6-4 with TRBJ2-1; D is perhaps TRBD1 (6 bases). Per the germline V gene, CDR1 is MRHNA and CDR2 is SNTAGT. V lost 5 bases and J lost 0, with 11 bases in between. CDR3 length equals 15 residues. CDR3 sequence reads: CASSLDRSSYNEQFF. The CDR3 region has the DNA TGTGCCAGCAGTCTTGACAGGAGCTCCTACAATGAGCAGTTCTTC.

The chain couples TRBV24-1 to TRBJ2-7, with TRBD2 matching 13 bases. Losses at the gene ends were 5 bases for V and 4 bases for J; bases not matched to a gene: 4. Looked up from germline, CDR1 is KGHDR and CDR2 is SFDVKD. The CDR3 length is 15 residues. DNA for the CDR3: TGTGCCACCAGTGTTGGGACTAGCGGGGCGTACGAGCAGTACGTC. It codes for CATSVGTSGAYEQYV.

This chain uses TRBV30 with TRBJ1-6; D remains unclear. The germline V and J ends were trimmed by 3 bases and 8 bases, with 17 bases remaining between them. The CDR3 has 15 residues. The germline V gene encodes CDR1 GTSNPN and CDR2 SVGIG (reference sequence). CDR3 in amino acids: CAWSPRTIGDSPLHF. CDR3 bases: TGTGCCTGGAGCCCCAGGACTATTGGGGATTCACCCCTCCACTTT.

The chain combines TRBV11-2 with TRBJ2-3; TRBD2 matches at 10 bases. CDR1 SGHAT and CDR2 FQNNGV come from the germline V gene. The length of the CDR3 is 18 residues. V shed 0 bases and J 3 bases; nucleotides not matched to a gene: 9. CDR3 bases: TGTGCCAGCAGCTTAGATCTTGCTAGCGGGAGCCATACAGATACGCAGTATTTT. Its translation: CASSLDLASGSHTDTQYF.

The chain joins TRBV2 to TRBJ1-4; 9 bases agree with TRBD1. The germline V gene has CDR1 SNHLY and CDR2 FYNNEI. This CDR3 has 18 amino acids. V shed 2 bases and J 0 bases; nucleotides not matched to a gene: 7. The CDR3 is CASSERGQGSATNEKLFF. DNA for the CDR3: TGTGCCAGCAGTGAAAGGGGACAGGGCTCTGCAACTAATGAAAAACTGTTTTTT.